The next 30 T cell receptor beta chains were all read from a single sample in a study of T cell changes during pregnancy in multiple sclerosis. Here immunoSEQ multiplex PCR was the method, and the copy in TCRdb shows in-frame clones only, minus some. The repertoire holds roughly 38,000 clones, with roughly nine tenths as singletons. This sample comprised peripheral blood, obtained in the third trimester of pregnancy. The source is a female donor in good health, enrolled as a control in a pregnancy study.

V usage is TRBV19 and J usage is TRBJ2-1, with a tentative D call TRBD2 (6 bases). Trimming shortened V by 7 bases and J by 9 bases, and 19 bases separated the two germline ends. Germline CDR1 reads LNHDA; CDR2 reads SQIVND (reference sequence). The CDR3 has 14 residues. The CDR3 reads CASNLGRRGGEQFF. Here the CDR3 DNA reads TGTGCCAGTAATCTTGGTCGGCGGGGCGGTGAGCAGTTCTTC. Variable domain in full (rest from reference TRBV19 and TRBJ2-1): DGGITQSPKYLFRKEGQNVTLSCEQNLNHDAMYWYRQDPGQGLRLIYYSQIVNDFQKGDIAEGYSVSREKKESFPLTVTSAQKNPTAFYLCASNLGRRGGEQFFGPGTRLTVL.

The chain has TRBV2 and TRBJ1-5; no reliable D call. Germline CDR1 reads SNHLY; CDR2 reads FYNNEI. V was cut by 3 bases and J by 5 bases, with 11 bases left in between. This CDR3 has 14 residues. The CDR3 spells CASSDRRAHQPQHF. The CDR3 DNA reads as TGTGCCAGCAGTGATAGGAGGGCCCATCAGCCCCAGCATTTT.

CDR3 DNA sequence: TGTGCCATCAGTGAACCCACCCCGGGGACCGGGGAGCTGTTTTTT. Translated, it gives CAISEPTPGTGELFF. The chain has TRBV10-3 and TRBJ2-2, with TRBD2 as a possible D gene (5 bases). CDR1 ENHRY and CDR2 SYGVKD come from the germline V gene. The CDR3 has 15 residues. Trimming stripped 3 bases from V and 5 bases from J, with 13 bases between.

Details on this clone: Different DNA sequences within this sample yield the same CDR3. This chain connects TRBV29-1 to TRBJ1-2, with 8 bases aligning to TRBD1. Trimming took 6 bases from V and 7 from J; bases not matched to a gene: 13. Germline values: CDR1 SQVTM, CDR2 ANQGSEA. CDR3 size: 14 residues. For the CDR3, the DNA is TGCAGCGTCCCCAAGGATGACAGGGGAGGTGGCTACACCTTC. Amino acids: CSVPKDDRGGGYTF.

J is TRBJ1-1 and V is TRBV30; 9 bases are shared with TRBD1. CDR1 is GTSNPN, CDR2 SVGIG, per germline (reference sequence). With 5 bases clipped from V and 4 bases from J, the junction kept 11 bases outside the gene matches. This CDR3 is 15 amino acids long. Written as DNA, the CDR3 is TGTGCCTGGTCCGGGACAGGGTTTCTGGGCACTGAAGCTTTCTTT. Its protein product is CAWSGTGFLGTEAFF.

This clone was found a few times. The gene calls are TRBV2 and TRBJ1-1; D remains unclear. The germline gives CDR1 SNHLY, CDR2 FYNNEI. This CDR3 is built from 13 residues. With 6 bases removed from V and 2 bases from J, the gap between germline ends came to 10 bases. In DNA form, the CDR3 reads TGTGCCAGCAGGGAGGACGGAAACACTGAAGCTTTCTTT. It codes for CASREDGNTEAFF.

J is TRBJ1-2 and V is TRBV7-2, with TRBD1 identical over 9 bases. Per the germline V gene, CDR1 is SGHTA and CDR2 is FQGNSA. This CDR3 contains 15 residues. The V segment lost 5 bases and the J segment 4 bases; nucleotides outside the gene matches: 8. CDR3: CASSPTTGGGYGYTF. In DNA, the CDR3 is TGTGCCAGCAGCCCGACGACAGGGGGTGGCTATGGCTACACCTTC. The full variable domain, completed using reference TRBV7-2 and TRBJ1-2, is GAGVSQSPSNKVTEKGKDVELRCDPISGHTALYWYRQSLGQGLEFLIYFQGNSAPDKSGLPSDRFSAERTGGSVSTLTIQRTQQEDSAVYLCASSPTTGGGYGYTFGSGTRLTVV.

The chain employs TRBV9 and TRBJ1-5; a possible D gene is TRBD1 (5 bases). V gave up 3 bases and J gave up 2 bases, with 12 bases separating them. Germline V gives CDR1 SGDLS, CDR2 YYNGEE. The CDR3 runs 15 residues. In nucleotides, the CDR3 is TGTGCCAGCAGCGCCGCAGGGTCTGGCAATCAGCCCCAGCATTTT. Translated, it gives CASSAAGSGNQPQHF.

The chain uses TRBV10-3 and TRBJ1-2; TRBD1 matches 7 bases. Germline lookup yields CDR1 ENHRY and CDR2 SYGVKD. This CDR3 has 15 residues. Trimming removed 5 bases from V and 6 bases from J; junction bases left unmatched: 12. CDR3 nucleotides: TGTGCCATCAGTAACCTGACAGGGAAACTTCATGGCTACACCTTC. Its protein product is CAISNLTGKLHGYTF.

In its sample, this clone was seen a few times. The chain is built from TRBV19 and TRBJ1-1; TRBD1 matches at 7 bases. Germline V gene sequence: CDR1 LNHDA, CDR2 SQIVND (reference sequence). The CDR3 is 15 residues long. The V and J ends lost 4 bases and 2 bases, in that order; junction bases with no gene match: 7. The CDR3 nucleotides read TGTGCCAGTAGTACGTCCGGGACAGAAAACACTGAAGCTTTCTTT. This encodes CASSTSGTENTEAFF.

The sample holds one count of this clone. V is TRBV28 and J is TRBJ2-4; possibly TRBD2 for D (7 bases). Germline-derived CDR1 and CDR2 are MDHEN and SYDVKM. This CDR3 spans 15 amino acids. V was shortened by 3 bases and J by 0 bases, with 9 bases between the two germline ends. The CDR3 nucleotides read TGTGCCAGCAGTTTCGGGGGGCAAGCCAAAAACATTCAGTACTTC. Translation gives CASSFGGQAKNIQYF. Combining the CDR3 with reference TRBV28 and TRBJ2-4 gives the whole variable domain DVKVTQSSRYLVKRTGEKVFLECVQDMDHENMFWYRQDPGLGLRLIYFSYDVKMKEKGDIPEGYSVSREKKERFSLILESASTNQTSMYLCASSFGGQAKNIQYFGAGTRLSVL.

The gene calls are TRBV6-1 and TRBJ2-7; 10 nucleotides match TRBD2. Germline CDR1 reads MNHNS; CDR2 reads SASEGT. J was trimmed by 9 bases and V by 2 bases; bases with no gene match: 10. The CDR3 runs 15 residues. The CDR3: CASSEQTSGTTGQYF. The DNA for the CDR3 is TGTGCCAGCAGTGAACAAACTAGCGGGACTACCGGGCAGTACTTC.

CDR3 DNA sequence: TGTGCCAGCAACGACAGGGAGCATGAAAAACTGTTTTTT. Residues: CASNDREHEKLFF. The chain is built from TRBV6-1 and TRBJ1-4; the match to TRBD1 covers 7 bases. The CDR3 contains 13 residues. V lost 7 bases to trimming and J lost 6 bases; unmatched junction nucleotides: 5. Germline V gene lookup returns CDR1 MNHNS and CDR2 SASEGT.

The chain couples TRBV27 to TRBJ1-2, with 8 bases aligning to TRBD1. Germline CDR1 and CDR2: MNHEY and SMNVEV (reference sequence). The V gene end was trimmed by 10 bases and the J gene end by 3 bases; junction bases not matched to a gene: 4. The CDR3 spans 12 residues. The CDR3 sequence: CATSTGDYGYTF. The CDR3 DNA is TGTGCCACGTCGACAGGGGACTATGGCTACACCTTC.

This chain links TRBV28 with TRBJ2-7; TRBD1 matches 9 bases. This CDR3 region has 15 residues. The J segment lost 7 bases and the V segment lost 3 bases, leaving 10 bases of the junction unmatched. Germline CDR1 reads MDHEN; CDR2 reads SYDVKM. CDR3: CASSFSGTGSREQYF. As DNA, the CDR3 is TGTGCCAGCAGTTTCTCCGGGACAGGGTCACGGGAGCAGTACTTC.

V is TRBV28 and J is TRBJ1-1, with D unclear. The CDR3 runs to 15 residues. Germline V gene lookup returns CDR1 MDHEN and CDR2 SYDVKM. Trimming removed 7 bases at V and 7 bases at J, with 22 bases between. The CDR3 here is CASIKTGLLPFEAFF. DNA for the CDR3: TGTGCCAGCATTAAAACGGGATTGCTCCCGTTTGAAGCTTTCTTT.

A single count supports this clone. The V call is TRBV11-2, the J call TRBJ2-1, with D possibly being TRBD2 (6 bases). V lost 3 bases to trimming and J lost 2 bases, with 17 bases between them. CDR1 is SGHAT and CDR2 is FQNNGV in the germline V gene. The CDR3 length is 17 residues. CDR3 in DNA: TGTGCCAGCAGCTTCCCTCGGGCGGGGCCGACCTACAATGAGCAGTTCTTC. Translation: CASSFPRAGPTYNEQFF.

V is TRBV25-1 and J is TRBJ2-7, with 7 nucleotides matching TRBD1. The CDR3 extends over 16 amino acids. The germline gives CDR1 MGHDK, CDR2 SYGVNS. The V and J ends lost 5 bases and 7 bases, in that order; junction bases with no gene match: 17. The CDR3 loop reads CASSPGQTTYVEEQYF. The CDR3 nucleotides read TGTGCCAGCAGTCCGGGACAGACCACCTATGTGGAGGAGCAGTACTTC.

This clone was seen a single time. The chain couples TRBV7-6 to TRBJ2-3, with 8 bases fitting TRBD1. Germline CDR1 reads SGHVS; CDR2 reads FNYEAQ. Trimming cost V 6 bases and J 3 bases; bases outside gene matches: 8. The CDR3 runs 15 residues. In DNA, the CDR3 is TGTGCCAGCAGGGAAACAGGGGGTTTTACAGATACGCAGTATTTT. Amino acids: CASRETGGFTDTQYF.

The chain carries TRBV6-5 and TRBJ1-1; no clear D. Looked up from germline, CDR1 is MNHEY and CDR2 is SVGAGI. The CDR3 contains 15 residues. Trimming took 6 bases from V and 5 from J, leaving 19 bases between them. The DNA of the CDR3 is TGTGCCAGCAGCCGGACCAGCCGGGGAGGAACTGAAGCTTTCTTT. This codes for CASSRTSRGGTEAFF.

This clone appeared once. The chain carries TRBV30 and TRBJ2-2; tentative D call: TRBD2 (5 bases). Trimming took 3 bases from V and 3 from J, leaving 14 bases between them. Germline V gene lookup returns CDR1 GTSNPN and CDR2 SVGIG (reference sequence). The CDR3 is 15 residues long. The DNA of the CDR3 is TGTGCCTGGAGGAGGGCTACTATGGACACCGGGGAGCTGTTTTTT. Translated, it gives CAWRRATMDTGELFF.

The rearrangement links TRBV4-3 to TRBJ2-3; D is possibly TRBD2 (6 bases). This CDR3 spans 14 amino acids. Deletions cut 2 bases from V and 1 base from J, with 7 bases between. The germline V gene encodes CDR1 LGHNA and CDR2 YSLEER. Here the CDR3 reads CASSQSSGTDTQYF. CDR3 sequence (DNA): TGCGCCAGCAGCCAATCTAGCGGCACAGATACGCAGTATTTT.

The gene calls are TRBV5-1 and TRBJ2-1, with 8 bases lining up with TRBD2. CDR1 SGHRS and CDR2 YFSETQ come from the germline V gene. V was clipped by 4 bases and J by 5 bases; unmatched bases: 5. The CDR3 spans 14 residues. CDR3 nucleotides: TGCGCCAGCAGCGGTCAGCGGGGGAACAATGAGCAGTTCTTC. Translating gives CASSGQRGNNEQFF.

This clone was counted once. The chain is built from TRBV7-2 and TRBJ2-1; the match to TRBD2 covers 8 bases. V lost 2 bases and J lost 4; bases outside the gene matches: 4. This CDR3 has 15 amino acids. Germline-derived CDR1 and CDR2 are SGHTA and FQGNSA. The CDR3 here is CASSLNSGAYNEQFF. CDR3 DNA: TGTGCCAGCAGCTTAAATAGCGGGGCTTACAATGAGCAGTTCTTC.

The rearrangement links TRBV5-6 to TRBJ2-3; 7 bases agree with TRBD2. The germline V gene has CDR1 SGHDT and CDR2 YYEEEE. This CDR3 spans 15 amino acids. The junction had 12 bases not matched to a gene; V was cut back by 9 bases and J by 2 bases. Written as DNA, the CDR3 is TGTGCCACTCACCCCGGCGGGGGTTCCACAGATACGCAGTATTTT. Its protein is CATHPGGGSTDTQYF.

The chain couples TRBV4-2 to TRBJ1-2; 7 nucleotides align to TRBD1. In germline, CDR1 is LGHNA, CDR2 YNFKEQ. The V gene end was trimmed by 2 bases and the J gene end by 1 base; junction bases not matched to a gene: 4. The CDR3 spans 15 residues. The DNA for the CDR3 is TGTGCCAGCAGCCAACCCGGGACAGTTAACTATGGCTACACCTTC. It specifies CASSQPGTVNYGYTF.

V usage is TRBV28 and J usage is TRBJ2-7, with 9 bases matching TRBD2. Germline-derived CDR1 and CDR2 are MDHEN and SYDVKM. The CDR3 has 14 amino acids. V shed 3 bases, J shed 6 bases, and the junction held 6 bases outside the gene matches. This CDR3 reads CASSLIGTSSEQYF. As DNA, the CDR3 is TGTGCCAGCAGTTTGATCGGGACTAGCAGCGAGCAGTACTTC.

This clone has a single count. The rearrangement joins TRBV4-2 to TRBJ2-1; TRBD2 aligns across 8 bases. Germline V gene data show CDR1 as LGHNA and CDR2 as YNFKEQ. With 4 bases clipped from V and 4 bases from J, the junction kept 6 bases outside the gene matches. CDR3 length: 15 residues. In nucleotides, the CDR3 is TGTGCCAGCAGCCGAGCAGTAGCGGGGTACAATGAGCAGTTCTTC. It codes for CASSRAVAGYNEQFF.

The chain carries TRBV19 and TRBJ2-5, with 7 bases fitting TRBD1. The V gene end was trimmed by 5 bases and the J gene end by 6 bases; junction bases not matched to a gene: 6. This CDR3 has 13 residues. The germline gives CDR1 LNHDA, CDR2 SQIVND (reference sequence). CDR3 coding DNA: TGTGCCAGTAGTGGCACAGGGGCCAAGACCCAGTACTTC. Translated: CASSGTGAKTQYF.

This sequence joins TRBV6-1 and TRBJ2-7, with 10 positions matching TRBD1. J gave up 7 bases and V 1 base, and 7 bases lay outside the gene matches. CDR1 and CDR2 from the germline V gene are MNHNS and SASEGT. This CDR3 is built from 15 residues. CDR3 amino acids: CASSEGRQGAEEQYF. Here the CDR3 DNA reads TGTGCCAGCAGTGAAGGGAGACAGGGGGCAGAAGAGCAGTACTTC.